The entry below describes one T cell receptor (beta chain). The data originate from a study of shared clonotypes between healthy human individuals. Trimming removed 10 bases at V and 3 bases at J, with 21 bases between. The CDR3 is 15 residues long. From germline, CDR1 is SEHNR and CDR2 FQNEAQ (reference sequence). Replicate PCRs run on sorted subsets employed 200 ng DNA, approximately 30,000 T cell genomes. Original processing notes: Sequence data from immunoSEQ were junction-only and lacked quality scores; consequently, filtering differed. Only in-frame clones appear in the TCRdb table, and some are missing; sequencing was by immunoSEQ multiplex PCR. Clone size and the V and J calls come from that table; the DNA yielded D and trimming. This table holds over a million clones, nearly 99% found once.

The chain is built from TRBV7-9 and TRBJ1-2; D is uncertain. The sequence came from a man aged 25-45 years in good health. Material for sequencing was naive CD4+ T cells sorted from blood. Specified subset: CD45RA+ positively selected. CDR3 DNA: TGTGCCACGACTCCGGGGATACGGGAAGACTATGGCTACACCTTC. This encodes CATTPGIREDYGYTF.